One and the same sample provided the 14 T cell receptor beta chains below, sequenced in a study of OX40 agonist ivuxolimab in advanced cancers. Repertoires were generated with immunoSEQ multiplex PCR, while TCRdb's copy carries only in-frame clones and drops some. The table includes about 71,000 clones, around 80% detected once. Sample: CD4+ or CD8+ T cells sorted from blood, taken in a trial of the OX40 agonist ivuxolimab. The receptors were sampled from an adult with an advanced solid tumor such as melanoma, head and neck, liver or kidney cancer.

V usage is TRBV2 and J usage is TRBJ1-4; TRBD1 aligns across 9 bases. Germline V lookup: CDR1 SNHLY, CDR2 FYNNEI. The CDR3 loop spans 15 amino acids. V was clipped by 7 bases and J by 5 bases; unmatched bases: 8. This chain's CDR3 is CASTPGGQGNEKLFF. CDR3 nucleotide sequence: TGTGCCAGCACCCCCGGAGGACAGGGGAATGAAAAACTGTTTTTT. Filled out from reference TRBV2 and TRBJ1-4, the complete variable domain reads EPEVTQTPSHQVTQMGQEVILRCVPISNHLYFYWYRQILGQKVEFLVSFYNNEISEKSEIFDDQFSVERPDGSNFTLKIRSTKLEDSAMYFCASTPGGQGNEKLFFGSGTQLSVL.

On this clone itself: With only one base between it and a far larger clone, this is likely a read error. The chain joins TRBV5-4 to TRBJ1-1; no clear D. The length of the CDR3 is 13 residues. Germline V gene sequence: CDR1 SGHNT, CDR2 YYREEE (reference sequence). V was shortened by 0 bases and J by 1 base, with 4 bases between the two germline ends. For the CDR3, the DNA is TGTGCCAGCAGCTTGGACAGGAACACTGAAGCTTTCTTT. Its translation: CASSLDRNTEAFF.

This clone showed up just a few times. J is TRBJ2-3 and V is TRBV4-1, with D hard to call. The V end was cut by 3 bases, the J end by 4 bases, with 17 bases between. CDR1 is MGHRA, CDR2 YSYEKL, per germline. The CDR3 is 16 residues long. CDR3 sequence: CASSQAPGSGADTQYF. The DNA of the CDR3 is TGCGCCAGCAGCCAGGCCCCAGGTAGTGGCGCAGATACGCAGTATTTT.

This clone was picked up a small number of times. This sequence joins TRBV5-1 and TRBJ1-2; 8 nucleotides match TRBD1. V was clipped by 4 bases and J by 5 bases; unmatched bases: 4. Germline CDR1 reads SGHRS; CDR2 reads YFSETQ. The CDR3 loop spans 13 amino acids. Here the CDR3 reads CASSPRGLYGYTF. CDR3 nucleotide sequence: TGCGCCAGCAGCCCCAGGGGGCTGTATGGCTACACCTTC.

J is TRBJ2-3 and V is TRBV15; TRBD2 aligns across 7 bases. Unmatched junction bases numbered 12, after V lost 4 bases and J lost 2 bases. CDR1 and CDR2 from the germline V gene are LNHNV and YYDKDF (reference sequence). CDR3 length: 17 residues. The CDR3 spells CATSTPLGGGVTDTQYF. The CDR3 bases are TGTGCCACCAGCACGCCCCTGGGGGGAGGGGTCACAGATACGCAGTATTTT.

V and J are TRBV29-1 and TRBJ2-3; a weak D match, TRBD1 (5 bases). The length of the CDR3 is 17 residues. Germline CDR1 reads SQVTM; CDR2 reads ANQGSEA. Trimming removed 1 base from V and 3 bases from J, with 20 bases in between. The CDR3 region is CSVEGFDGQGVTDTQYF. CDR3 sequence (DNA): TGCAGCGTTGAAGGATTCGACGGGCAGGGCGTGACAGATACGCAGTATTTT.

The chain joins TRBV7-2 to TRBJ2-5, with unresolved D. The J call may be mistaken, given a closer DNA end match to TRBJ2-7. Germline V lookup: CDR1 SGHTA, CDR2 FQGNSA. The CDR3 spans 15 residues. The CDR3 region has the DNA TGTGCCAGCAGCTCCGTGGGGTGGTCGAAGGGCGAGCAGTACTTC. Its protein is CASSSVGWSKGEQYF.

This rearrangement joins TRBV28 to TRBJ2-5; perhaps TRBD1 as D (5 bases). This CDR3 has 12 residues. From germline, CDR1 is MDHEN and CDR2 SYDVKM. The ends were cut back, 10 bases at V and 1 base at J, with 10 bases in the middle. The CDR3 is CATSTAQETQYF. CDR3 in DNA: TGTGCCACCTCGACAGCCCAAGAGACCCAGTACTTC.

The rearrangement joins TRBV11-3 to TRBJ2-5; unclear D gene. CDR1 and CDR2 from the germline V gene are SGHNT and YENEEA. V was clipped by 0 bases and J by 0 bases, with 8 bases between them. The CDR3 length is 15 residues. The CDR3 sequence is CASSLDTEYQETQYF. The CDR3 DNA reads TGTGCCAGCAGCTTAGATACAGAGTACCAAGAGACCCAGTACTTC.

The V and J genes are TRBV11-3 and TRBJ2-3, with TRBD2 matching 8 bases. The V and J ends lost 3 bases and 2 bases, in that order; junction bases with no gene match: 4. This CDR3 is built from 15 residues. Germline V CDR1 and CDR2: SGHNT, YENEEA. The CDR3 reads CASSFFGGDTDTQYF. The DNA for the CDR3 is TGTGCCAGCAGCTTCTTCGGGGGGGACACAGATACGCAGTATTTT.

The V and J genes are TRBV7-9 and TRBJ2-3, with 13 bases lining up with TRBD2. Germline CDR1 and CDR2: SEHNR and FQNEAQ (reference sequence). V was pared by 5 bases and J by 2 bases, with 7 bases of the junction left unmatched. This CDR3 has 17 residues. The CDR3 DNA is TGTGCCAGCAGCATGTCCGGGACTAGCGGGGTCACAGATACGCAGTATTTT. As protein: CASSMSGTSGVTDTQYF.

This chain joins TRBV2 and TRBJ1-4, with TRBD1 matching 7 bases. Unmatched junction bases numbered 10, after V lost 8 bases and J lost 7 bases. The CDR3 contains 14 residues. Germline loops: CDR1 SNHLY, CDR2 FYNNEI. The CDR3: CASAPGTASEKLFF. CDR3 DNA sequence: TGTGCCAGCGCCCCCGGGACAGCAAGTGAAAAACTGTTTTTT.

This chain links TRBV6-6 with TRBJ2-4; 7 bases fit TRBD1. This CDR3 has 15 amino acids. Germline V gene sequence: CDR1 MNHNY, CDR2 SVGAGI (reference sequence). V dropped 6 bases and J dropped 1; count of bases not matched to a gene: 6. The CDR3 DNA follows: TGTGCCAGCAGGAAGACAGGGCCGGCCAAAAACATTCAGTACTTC. As protein: CASRKTGPAKNIQYF.

Only a few counts were recorded for this clone. This chain uses TRBV6-5 with TRBJ1-2; tentative D call: TRBD1 (6 bases). In germline, CDR1 is MNHEY, CDR2 SVGAGI. This CDR3 has 15 residues. V was cut by 6 bases and J by 8 bases, with 22 bases left in between. Here the CDR3 reads CASRREGNRAYGYTF. Written as DNA, the CDR3 is TGTGCCAGCAGAAGGGAGGGAAACAGGGCTTACGGCTACACCTTC.